A selection of T cell receptor beta chains follows, all from one sample in a study of T cells after yellow fever vaccination. TCRdb re-analysed the 5' RACE reads in MiXCR, keeping a single row per CDR3 protein. The sample shows approximately 300,000 distinct CDR3 sequences, around 6.8% of them seen only once. This specimen was PBMCs, taken around 45 days after the first yellow fever vaccination. Receptors were obtained from a man in his late teens or twenties who received the YFV17D yellow fever vaccine. CDR3s include the opening cysteine and the closing phenylalanine or tryptophan. The D gene is left open where the match is weak. A clone size is listed for some rows: how often the clone was seen (once, few, many), or a class if it is expanded.

clone_size: -
d_call: TRBD2
cdr3_length: 9
v_call: TRBV20-1
j_call: TRBJ2-5
cdr3_aa: CSTGGTQYF
cdr3_nt: TGCAGTACGGGGGGGACCCAGTACTTC

clone_size: -
d_call: TRBD1
cdr3_length: 13
v_call: TRBV20-1
j_call: TRBJ2-7
cdr3_aa: CSASTRGLYEQYF
cdr3_nt: TGCAGTGCTAGTACCAGGGGGCTCTACGAGCAGTACTTC

clone_size: few
d_call: -
cdr3_length: 14
v_call: TRBV10-2
j_call: TRBJ2-3
cdr3_aa: CASSEIRASDTQYF
cdr3_nt: TGCGCCAGCAGTGAGATCCGGGCTTCAGATACGCAGTATTTT

clone_size: few
d_call: TRBD1
cdr3_length: 14
v_call: TRBV5-1
j_call: TRBJ2-3
cdr3_aa: CASRLGQDKNTQYF
cdr3_nt: TGCGCCAGCAGACTGGGACAGGACAAAAATACGCAGTATTTT

clone_size: -
d_call: TRBD1
cdr3_length: 17
v_call: TRBV7-2
j_call: TRBJ2-3
cdr3_aa: CASSLVPMTGSMNTQYF
cdr3_nt: TGTGCCAGCAGCTTAGTTCCTATGACAGGGTCGATGAATACGCAGTATTTT

clone_size: many
d_call: TRBD2
cdr3_length: 16
v_call: TRBV5-1
j_call: TRBJ2-2
cdr3_aa: CASSLLSGGNTGELFF
cdr3_nt: TGCGCCAGCAGCTTGCTCAGCGGGGGCAACACCGGGGAGCTGTTTTTT

clone_size: few
d_call: -
cdr3_length: 12
v_call: TRBV7-9
j_call: TRBJ1-1
cdr3_aa: CASSGRNTEAFF
cdr3_nt: TGTGCCAGCAGCGGGCGGAACACTGAAGCTTTCTTT

clone_size: -
d_call: TRBD2
cdr3_length: 17
v_call: TRBV10-3
j_call: TRBJ2-2
cdr3_aa: CAISGLAGEPNTGELSF
cdr3_nt: TGTGCCATCAGTGGATTAGCGGGGGAGCCGAACACCGGGGAGCTGTCTTTT

clone_size: few
d_call: -
cdr3_length: 13
v_call: TRBV18
j_call: TRBJ1-1
cdr3_aa: CASSPNPGNEAFF
cdr3_nt: TGTGCCAGCTCACCAAATCCAGGCAATGAAGCTTTCTTT

clone_size: -
d_call: -
cdr3_length: 17
v_call: TRBV5-1
j_call: TRBJ2-3
cdr3_aa: CASGDDGTFDYTDTQYF
cdr3_nt: TGCGCCAGCGGCGACGACGGGACGTTCGACTACACAGATACGCAGTATTTT

clone_size: few
d_call: -
cdr3_length: 13
v_call: TRBV5-1
j_call: TRBJ2-5
cdr3_aa: CASSLDTNGTQYF
cdr3_nt: TGCGCCAGCAGCTTGGACACGAACGGGACCCAGTACTTC

clone_size: few
d_call: -
cdr3_length: 14
v_call: TRBV6-2/TRBV6-3
j_call: TRBJ2-5
cdr3_aa: CASSYSSLLETQYF
cdr3_nt: TGTGCCAGCAGTTACTCCTCGCTTTTGGAGACCCAGTACTTC

clone_size: -
d_call: TRBD1
cdr3_length: 15
v_call: TRBV4-3
j_call: TRBJ1-2
cdr3_aa: CASSQVGQEPYGYTF
cdr3_nt: TGCGCCAGCAGCCAAGTAGGACAGGAGCCTTATGGCTACACCTTC

clone_size: -
d_call: TRBD2
cdr3_length: 16
v_call: TRBV12-3/TRBV12-4
j_call: TRBJ2-1
cdr3_aa: CASSLARLAGDNEQFF
cdr3_nt: TGTGCCAGCAGTTTAGCTCGACTAGCGGGGGACAATGAGCAGTTCTTC

clone_size: -
d_call: TRBD2
cdr3_length: 15
v_call: TRBV25-1
j_call: TRBJ2-1
cdr3_aa: CASSWRRGAYNEQFF
cdr3_nt: TGTGCCAGCAGTTGGCGGCGGGGGGCCTACAATGAGCAGTTCTTC

clone_size: -
d_call: TRBD2
cdr3_length: 16
v_call: TRBV4-1
j_call: TRBJ2-1
cdr3_aa: CASSQEASGGYNEQFF
cdr3_nt: TGCGCCAGCAGCCAAGAGGCTAGCGGGGGATACAATGAGCAGTTCTTC

clone_size: -
d_call: -
cdr3_length: 15
v_call: TRBV12-3/TRBV12-4
j_call: TRBJ2-2
cdr3_aa: CASQRGGQLTGELFF
cdr3_nt: TGTGCCAGCCAAAGGGGGGGACAGCTCACCGGGGAGCTGTTTTTT

clone_size: -
d_call: -
cdr3_length: 16
v_call: TRBV5-1
j_call: TRBJ2-7
cdr3_aa: CASSLAEGNVLNEQYF
cdr3_nt: TGCGCCAGCAGCTTGGCCGAGGGCAATGTGCTCAACGAGCAGTACTTC

clone_size: few
d_call: -
cdr3_length: 15
v_call: TRBV7-2
j_call: TRBJ2-7
cdr3_aa: CASSLAGTLRTEQYF
cdr3_nt: TGTGCCAGCAGCTTAGCTGGGACTTTAAGAACCGAGCAGTACTTC

clone_size: few
d_call: -
cdr3_length: 14
v_call: TRBV21-1
j_call: TRBJ1-6
cdr3_aa: CASSLGQAGSPLHF
cdr3_nt: TGTGCCAGCAGCTTGGGACAGGCAGGTTCACCCCTCCACTTT

clone_size: -
d_call: -
cdr3_length: 16
v_call: TRBV6-1
j_call: TRBJ2-2
cdr3_aa: CATGGRVGLDTGELFF
cdr3_nt: TGTGCCACCGGCGGCCGGGTCGGGTTGGACACCGGGGAGCTGTTTTTT

clone_size: -
d_call: TRBD1
cdr3_length: 17
v_call: TRBV7-2
j_call: TRBJ2-1
cdr3_aa: CASSLRNRGILYNEQFF
cdr3_nt: TGTGCCAGCAGCTTAAGGAACAGGGGCATTCTCTACAATGAGCAGTTCTTC

clone_size: -
d_call: -
cdr3_length: 14
v_call: TRBV6-2/TRBV6-3
j_call: TRBJ2-1
cdr3_aa: CASRPVSSYNEQFF
cdr3_nt: TGTGCCAGCCGTCCAGTCAGCTCCTACAATGAGCAGTTCTTC

clone_size: many
d_call: -
cdr3_length: 15
v_call: TRBV10-3
j_call: TRBJ2-3
cdr3_aa: CAIRTTGTGTDTQYF
cdr3_nt: TGTGCCATCAGAACGACAGGTACCGGCACAGATACGCAGTATTTT

clone_size: -
d_call: -
cdr3_length: 14
v_call: TRBV7-2
j_call: TRBJ2-2
cdr3_aa: CASSLLPGPGELFF
cdr3_nt: TGTGCCAGCAGCCTGCTGCCGGGACCCGGGGAGCTGTTTTTT

clone_size: few
d_call: -
cdr3_length: 12
v_call: TRBV7-8
j_call: TRBJ1-4
cdr3_aa: CASSRPREKLFF
cdr3_nt: TGTGCCAGCAGCCGACCCCGGGAAAAACTGTTTTTT

clone_size: few
d_call: TRBD1
cdr3_length: 16
v_call: TRBV25-1
j_call: TRBJ2-5
cdr3_aa: CASSEYRGRGQETQYF
cdr3_nt: TGTGCCAGCAGTGAATACCGGGGCAGGGGGCAAGAGACCCAGTACTTC

clone_size: few
d_call: -
cdr3_length: 17
v_call: TRBV6-1
j_call: TRBJ2-6
cdr3_aa: CASSEGRSHSGANVLTF
cdr3_nt: TGTGCCAGCAGTGAGGGCAGATCGCACTCTGGGGCCAACGTCCTGACTTTC

clone_size: many
d_call: TRBD1
cdr3_length: 15
v_call: TRBV5-1
j_call: TRBJ2-5
cdr3_aa: CASSGTGNYQETQYF
cdr3_nt: TGCGCCAGCAGCGGGACAGGGAACTACCAAGAGACCCAGTACTTC

clone_size: few
d_call: TRBD2
cdr3_length: 20
v_call: TRBV20-1
j_call: TRBJ2-5
cdr3_aa: CAIYAGSGAQASKYQETQYF
cdr3_nt: TGCGCGATCTACGCGGGTAGCGGGGCCCAAGCATCTAAGTACCAAGAGACCCAGTACTTC

clone_size: few
d_call: TRBD1
cdr3_length: 14
v_call: TRBV7-3
j_call: TRBJ2-2
cdr3_aa: CASSPGTGPGELFF
cdr3_nt: TGTGCCAGCAGCCCCGGGACAGGGCCCGGGGAGCTGTTTTTT

clone_size: -
d_call: TRBD2
cdr3_length: 15
v_call: TRBV20-1
j_call: TRBJ2-1
cdr3_aa: CSARVWRGDLNEQFF
cdr3_nt: TGCAGTGCTAGAGTCTGGCGGGGGGACCTCAATGAGCAGTTCTTC

clone_size: many
d_call: -
cdr3_length: 15
v_call: TRBV7-9
j_call: TRBJ2-3
cdr3_aa: CASSLGQGAADTQYF
cdr3_nt: TGTGCCAGCAGCTTAGGTCAGGGAGCGGCAGATACGCAGTATTTT

clone_size: few
d_call: TRBD1
cdr3_length: 14
v_call: TRBV7-3
j_call: TRBJ2-3
cdr3_aa: CASAIGQVTDTQYF
cdr3_nt: TGTGCCAGCGCGATAGGACAGGTCACAGATACGCAGTATTTT

clone_size: -
d_call: -
cdr3_length: 15
v_call: TRBV7-3
j_call: TRBJ2-1
cdr3_aa: CASSVGGFAGGEQFF
cdr3_nt: TGTGCCAGCAGCGTAGGGGGGTTCGCGGGCGGTGAGCAGTTCTTC

clone_size: few
d_call: TRBD2
cdr3_length: 15
v_call: TRBV6-5
j_call: TRBJ2-1
cdr3_aa: CASSYTSGSYNEQFF
cdr3_nt: TGTGCCAGCAGTTATACTAGCGGTTCCTACAATGAGCAGTTCTTC

clone_size: many
d_call: -
cdr3_length: 14
v_call: TRBV20-1
j_call: TRBJ1-1
cdr3_aa: CSPLSGVMNTEAFF
cdr3_nt: TGCAGTCCCCTAAGTGGGGTAATGAACACTGAAGCTTTCTTT

clone_size: many
d_call: -
cdr3_length: 13
v_call: TRBV9
j_call: TRBJ1-2
cdr3_aa: CASSIASRFGYTF
cdr3_nt: TGTGCCAGCAGCATCGCGTCCCGCTTTGGCTACACCTTC